The 19 T cell receptor beta chains below were found in one sample sequenced in a study of blood T cells in healthy people across ages. With a J-beta primer mix and a sample-barcoded 5' primer, a second PCR ran about 6 to 11 cycles. TCRdb redid the calling of the 5' RACE reads with MiXCR, one entry per CDR3 protein. Of just under 550,000 distinct CDR3 sequences listed, less than 25% are singletons. These sequences were also reported in another study, on T cells of mothers and their children.

Sequenced input: blood. All receptors derive from a boy younger than 18 in good health.

This clonotype appeared a few times. The chain carries TRBV27 and TRBJ2-5; 8 bases align to TRBD1. Judging by the DNA end, TRBJ2-7 fits better; the J call may be wrong. Germline CDR1 is MNHEY and CDR2 is SMNVEV (reference sequence). The CDR3 sequence is 15 residues long. Written as DNA, the CDR3 is TGTGCCAGCAGTTTATCAGTGACAGGGGCCGACGAGCAGTACTTC. It yields the protein CASSLSVTGADEQYF.

The V and J genes are TRBV4-1 and TRBJ2-3; TRBD2 aligns across 13 bases. From germline, CDR1 is MGHRA and CDR2 YSYEKL. This CDR3 spans 17 amino acids. V was clipped by 3 bases and J by 6 bases; unmatched bases: 9. This CDR3 is CASSHVGLAGVMDTQYF. CDR3 coding DNA: TGCGCCAGCAGCCACGTAGGACTAGCGGGAGTTATGGATACGCAGTATTTT.

The CDR3 nucleotides read TGCGCCAGCAGCAACATGGTAGGGGGCGTCGAGCAGTACTTC. This encodes CASSNMVGGVEQYF. The chain combines TRBV4-3 with TRBJ2-7; 7 bases map to TRBD1. Germline V gene data show CDR1 as LGHNA and CDR2 as YSLEER. This CDR3 region has 14 residues. V was clipped by 5 bases and J by 6 bases; unmatched bases: 10.

This clonotype was seen only once. The CDR3 loop is CASSLVGQAARNGYTF. The CDR3, as DNA: TGTGCCAGCAGCTTAGTCGGACAGGCTGCGAGGAATGGCTACACCTTC. The genes are TRBV7-9 and TRBJ1-2; 7 bases match TRBD1. CDR1 and CDR2 (germline): SEHNR, FQNEAQ (reference sequence). Unmatched junction bases numbered 11, after V lost 1 base and J lost 6 bases. This CDR3 spans 16 amino acids.

The table lists this clonotype with a few counts. The gene calls are TRBV6-2 or TRBV6-3 and TRBJ2-1; 10 bases map to TRBD2. Germline V gene sequence: CDR1 MNHEY, CDR2 SVGEGT. V was pared by 3 bases and J by 1 base, with 6 bases of the junction left unmatched. This CDR3 has 17 residues. The CDR3 sequence: CASSYGASGSSYNEQFF. The DNA of the CDR3 is TGTGCCAGCAGTTATGGGGCTAGCGGGAGTTCCTACAATGAGCAGTTCTTC.

This clonotype showed up many times. This chain links TRBV3-1 with TRBJ1-1, with D uncertain. Trimming took off 4 bases at V and 1 base at J, with 10 bases between the two ends. CDR1 LGHDT and CDR2 YNNKEL come from the germline V gene (reference sequence). The CDR3 runs to 14 residues. In nucleotides, the CDR3 is TGTGCCAGCAGCCGGTACCCGGGGAACACTGAAGCTTTCTTT. This sequence encodes CASSRYPGNTEAFF.

This clonotype was seen a few times. The V call is TRBV12-3 or TRBV12-4, the J call TRBJ2-5; D is unresolved. The CDR3 loop spans 18 amino acids. V gave up 4 bases and J gave up 5 bases, with 26 bases separating them. CDR3: CASSSLVVSVSGAETQYF. CDR3 nucleotides: TGTGCCAGCAGTTCCCTAGTGGTCTCGGTCTCCGGAGCGGAGACCCAGTACTTC.

This clonotype has just a few counts. The chain combines TRBV7-8 with TRBJ2-1; 7 bases fit TRBD2. V was pared by 4 bases and J by 4 bases, with 10 bases of the junction left unmatched. The CDR3 spans 16 residues. The germline CDR1 and CDR2 sequences are SGHVS and FQNEAQ. CDR3 in amino acids: CASSSTQRGGYNEQFF. The CDR3 coding sequence is TGTGCCAGCAGCTCTACCCAGCGGGGTGGGTACAATGAGCAGTTCTTC.

This clonotype was detected ten times or more. The chain has TRBV12-3 or TRBV12-4 and TRBJ2-7; unclear D gene. The CDR3 loop spans 11 amino acids. V lost 6 bases, J lost 3 bases, and 6 bases lay in between. CDR3 sequence: CASRSIYEQYF. In nucleotides, the CDR3 is TGTGCCAGCAGGTCGATCTACGAGCAGTACTTC.

The chain employs TRBV29-1 and TRBJ2-7; D may correspond to TRBD1 or TRBD2 (5 bases each). Germline V gene lookup returns CDR1 SQVTM and CDR2 ANQGSEA. This CDR3 has 12 amino acids. With 4 bases removed from V and 0 bases from J, the gap between germline ends came to 7 bases. CDR3 sequence reads: CSVVGPSYEQYF. The CDR3 bases are TGCAGCGTTGTGGGACCCTCCTACGAGCAGTACTTC.

The V gene is TRBV29-1, the J gene TRBJ2-1; 11 bases are shared with TRBD2. The CDR3 sequence is 16 residues long. Germline lookup yields CDR1 SQVTM and CDR2 ANQGSEA. The trim removed 3 bases at V and 2 bases at J, leaving 6 bases unmatched. DNA for the CDR3: TGCAGCGTTGAGTTAACTAGCGGGGGCGCCTACAATGAGCAGTTCTTC. Amino acids: CSVELTSGGAYNEQFF.

The V and J genes are TRBV14 and TRBJ2-7; 9 positions agree with TRBD1. CDR1 and CDR2 (germline): SGHDN, FVKESK. The CDR3 is 19 residues long. V was clipped by 0 bases and J by 9 bases; unmatched bases: 21. CDR3 DNA sequence: TGTGCCAGCAGCCAAGAGAAGAAATCACAGGGGGCGTCGTGCTGTGGGCAGTACTTC. Its protein is CASSQEKKSQGASCCGQYF.

This clonotype was counted only a few times. The chain carries TRBV7-2 and TRBJ2-5, with 8 bases matching TRBD1. The V segment lost 5 bases and the J segment 1 base; nucleotides outside the gene matches: 18. Germline V gives CDR1 SGHTA, CDR2 FQGNSA. CDR3 length: 19 amino acids. The CDR3 region has the DNA TGTGCCAGCAGCCCTACAGGGACAGGTTTAGGAGGGGTCCAAGAGACCCAGTACTTC. Protein sequence: CASSPTGTGLGGVQETQYF. Together with reference TRBV7-2 and TRBJ2-5, the CDR3 gives the full variable domain: GAGVSQSPSNKVTEKGKDVELRCDPISGHTALYWYRQSLGQGLEFLIYFQGNSAPDKSGLPSDRFSAERTGGSVSTLTIQRTQQEDSAVYLCASSPTGTGLGGVQETQYFGPGTRLLVL.

A few counts support this clonotype. The V call is TRBV12-3 or TRBV12-4, the J call TRBJ1-1; D remains unclear. V was shortened by 6 bases and J by 6 bases, with 11 bases between the two germline ends. This CDR3 is built from 12 residues. CDR3 nucleotide sequence: TGTGCCAGCAGCGGACCTCCCTCTGAAGCTTTCTTT. It encodes CASSGPPSEAFF.

The gene calls are TRBV6-2 or TRBV6-3 and TRBJ2-7; 8 positions agree with TRBD1. The CDR3 spans 12 residues. Germline loops: CDR1 MNHEY, CDR2 SVGEGT. Losses at the gene ends were 4 bases for V and 6 bases for J; bases not matched to a gene: 2. CDR3 protein: CASSWTGLEQYF. Here the CDR3 DNA reads TGTGCCAGCAGTTGGACAGGGCTCGAGCAGTACTTC.

CDR3 DNA: TGCGCCAGCAGCTTGTGGGGTAATGGGCAGGCCACAGATACGCAGTATTTT. Translated: CASSLWGNGQATDTQYF. V usage is TRBV5-1 and J usage is TRBJ2-3; D unclear. Germline CDR1 SGHRS, CDR2 YFSETQ. Trimming removed 1 base at V and 2 bases at J, with 17 bases between. The CDR3 has 17 amino acids. The complete variable domain, with remaining parts taken from reference TRBV5-1 and TRBJ2-3, reads KAGVTQTPRYLIKTRGQQVTLSCSPISGHRSVSWYQQTPGQGLQFLFEYFSETQRNKGNFPGRFSGRQFSNSRSEMNVSTLELGDSALYLCASSLWGNGQATDTQYFGPGTRLTVL.

This clonotype was found many times. The chain joins TRBV20-1 to TRBJ2-4; D not resolved. This CDR3 comprises 13 residues. Trimming cost V 4 bases and J 0 bases, with 7 bases left between them. Germline assignment: CDR1 DFQATT and CDR2 SNEGSKA (reference sequence). Here the CDR3 DNA reads TGCAGTGCTATAGCTGTAGCCAAAAACATTCAGTACTTC. Its protein product is CSAIAVAKNIQYF.

Only a few counts were recorded for this clonotype. The rearrangement uses TRBV7-9 and TRBJ2-7; 8 nucleotides line up with TRBD1. The CDR3 length is 14 residues. J was trimmed by 7 bases and V by 1 base; bases with no gene match: 6. CDR1 and CDR2 from the germline V gene are SEHNR and FQNEAQ (reference sequence). CDR3 nucleotide sequence: TGTGCCAGCAGCTTAGGGACAGGGCGGGGAGAGCAGTACTTC. Its protein product is CASSLGTGRGEQYF. Based on the CDR3 plus reference TRBV7-9 and TRBJ2-7, the full variable domain is DTGVSQNPRHKITKRGQNVTFRCDPISEHNRLYWYRQTLGQGPEFLTYFQNEAQLEKSRLLSDRFSAERPKGSFSTLEIQRTEQGDSAMYLCASSLGTGRGEQYFGPGTRLTVT.

This clonotype was found once. V usage is TRBV5-1 and J usage is TRBJ2-7; tentatively, D is TRBD2 (7 bases). There are 15 residues in the CDR3. Deletions cut 0 bases from V and 1 base from J, with 11 bases between. Germline CDR1 and CDR2: SGHRS and YFSETQ. CDR3 protein: CASSLEGGQSYEQYF. DNA for the CDR3: TGCGCCAGCAGCTTGGAGGGGGGGCAGTCCTACGAGCAGTACTTC.